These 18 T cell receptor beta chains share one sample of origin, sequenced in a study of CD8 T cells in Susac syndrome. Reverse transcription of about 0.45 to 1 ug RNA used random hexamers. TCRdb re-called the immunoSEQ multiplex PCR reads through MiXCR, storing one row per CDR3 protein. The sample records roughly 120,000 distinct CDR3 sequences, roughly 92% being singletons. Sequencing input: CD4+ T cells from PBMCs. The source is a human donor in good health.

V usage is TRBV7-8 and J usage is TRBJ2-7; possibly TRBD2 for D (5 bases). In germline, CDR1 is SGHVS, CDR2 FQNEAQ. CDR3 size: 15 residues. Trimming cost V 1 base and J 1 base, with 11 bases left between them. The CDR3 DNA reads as TGTGCCAGCAGCTTAGTCGGTAGCGCTTCCTACGAGCAGTACTTC. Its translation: CASSLVGSASYEQYF. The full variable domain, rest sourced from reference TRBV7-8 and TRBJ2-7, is GAGVSQSPRYKVAKRGQDVALRCDPISGHVSLFWYQQALGQGPEFLTYFQNEAQLDKSGLPSDRFFAERPEGSVSTLKIQRTQQEDSAVYLCASSLVGSASYEQYFGPGTRLTVT.

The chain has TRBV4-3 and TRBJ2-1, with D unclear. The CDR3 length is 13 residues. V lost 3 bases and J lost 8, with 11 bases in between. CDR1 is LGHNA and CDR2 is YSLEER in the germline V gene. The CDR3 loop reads CASSQIKQDEQFF. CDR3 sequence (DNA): TGCGCCAGCAGCCAGATCAAGCAGGATGAGCAGTTCTTC.

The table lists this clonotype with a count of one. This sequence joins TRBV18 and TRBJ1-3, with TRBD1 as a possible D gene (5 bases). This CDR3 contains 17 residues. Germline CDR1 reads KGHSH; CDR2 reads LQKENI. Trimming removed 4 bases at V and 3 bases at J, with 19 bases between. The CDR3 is CASSLSPGTANGNTIYF. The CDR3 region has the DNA TGTGCCAGCTCACTCAGTCCCGGGACCGCTAATGGAAACACCATATATTTT.

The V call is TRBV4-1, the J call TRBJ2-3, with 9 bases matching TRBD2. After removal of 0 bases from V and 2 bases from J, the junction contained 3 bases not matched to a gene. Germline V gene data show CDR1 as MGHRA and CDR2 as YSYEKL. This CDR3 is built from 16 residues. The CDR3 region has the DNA TGCGCCAGCAGCCAAGAGGGACTAGCCCTCACAGATACGCAGTATTTT. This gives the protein CASSQEGLALTDTQYF.

CDR3 residues: CASSPPRDRETQYF. The CDR3 DNA is TGTGCCAGCAGTCCACCTCGGGACAGAGAGACCCAGTACTTC. This chain links TRBV25-1 with TRBJ2-5; TRBD1 agrees at 7 bases. Looked up from germline, CDR1 is MGHDK and CDR2 is SYGVNS. With V trimmed by 5 bases and J by 4 bases, 7 bases remained unmatched. CDR3 length equals 14 residues. Complete variable domain (other parts from reference TRBV25-1 and TRBJ2-5): EADIYQTPRYLVIGTGKKITLECSQTMGHDKMYWYQQDPGMELHLIHYSYGVNSTEKGDLSSESTVSRIRTEHFPLTLESARPSHTSQYLCASSPPRDRETQYFGPGTRLLVL.

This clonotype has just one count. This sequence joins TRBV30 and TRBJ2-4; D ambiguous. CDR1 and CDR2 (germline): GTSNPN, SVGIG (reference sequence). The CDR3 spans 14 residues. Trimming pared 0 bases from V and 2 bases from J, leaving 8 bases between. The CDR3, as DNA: TGTGCCTGGAGTGTACAAGGGTCCAAAAACATTCAGTACTTC. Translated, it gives CAWSVQGSKNIQYF. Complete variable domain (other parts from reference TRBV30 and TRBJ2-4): SQTIHQWPATLVQPVGSPLSLECTVEGTSNPNLYWYRQAAGRGLQLLFYSVGIGQISSEVPQNLSASRPQDRQFILSSKKLLLSDSGFYLCAWSVQGSKNIQYFGAGTRLSVL.

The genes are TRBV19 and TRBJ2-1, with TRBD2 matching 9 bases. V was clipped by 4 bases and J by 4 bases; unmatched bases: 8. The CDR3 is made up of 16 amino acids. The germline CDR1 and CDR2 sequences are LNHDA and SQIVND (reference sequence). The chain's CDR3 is CASSREGGLAYNEQFF. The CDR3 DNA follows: TGTGCCAGTAGTAGAGAGGGGGGACTAGCATACAATGAGCAGTTCTTC. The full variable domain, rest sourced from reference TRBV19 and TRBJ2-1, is DGGITQSPKYLFRKEGQNVTLSCEQNLNHDAMYWYRQDPGQGLRLIYYSQIVNDFQKGDIAEGYSVSREKKESFPLTVTSAQKNPTAFYLCASSREGGLAYNEQFFGPGTRLTVL.

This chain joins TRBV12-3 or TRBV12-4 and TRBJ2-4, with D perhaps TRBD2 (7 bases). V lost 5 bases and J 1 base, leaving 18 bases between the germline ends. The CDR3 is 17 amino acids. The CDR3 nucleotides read TGTGCCAGCAGTCCCCGGGACACCGGGGGGGCCAAAAACATTCAGTACTTC. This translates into CASSPRDTGGAKNIQYF.

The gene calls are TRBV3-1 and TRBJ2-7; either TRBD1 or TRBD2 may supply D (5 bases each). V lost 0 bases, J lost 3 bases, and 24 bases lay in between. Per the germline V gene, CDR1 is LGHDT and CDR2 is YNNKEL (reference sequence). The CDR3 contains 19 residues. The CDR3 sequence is CASSQDSSRIGTGYYEQYF. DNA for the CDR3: TGTGCCAGCAGCCAAGATAGTTCCCGCATCGGGACCGGTTACTACGAGCAGTACTTC.

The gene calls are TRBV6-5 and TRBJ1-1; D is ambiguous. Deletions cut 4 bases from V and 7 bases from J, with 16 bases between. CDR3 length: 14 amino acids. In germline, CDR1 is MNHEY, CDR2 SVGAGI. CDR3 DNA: TGTGCCAGCAGTTCCACCATGCTCCCTTATGAAGCTTTCTTT. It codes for CASSSTMLPYEAFF.

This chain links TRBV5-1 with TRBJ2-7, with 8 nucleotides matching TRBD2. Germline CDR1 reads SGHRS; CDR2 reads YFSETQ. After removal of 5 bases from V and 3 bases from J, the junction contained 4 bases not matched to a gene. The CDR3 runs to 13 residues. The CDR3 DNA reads TGCGCCAGCAGACGGGAGGGGAACTACGAGCAGTACTTC. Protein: CASRREGNYEQYF.

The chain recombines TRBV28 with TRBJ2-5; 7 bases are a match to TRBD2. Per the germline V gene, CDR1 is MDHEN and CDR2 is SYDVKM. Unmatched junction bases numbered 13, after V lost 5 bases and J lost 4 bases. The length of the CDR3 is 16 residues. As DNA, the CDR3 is TGTGCCAGCAGTCCTCCCTTGACTAGCCCGGGAGAGACCCAGTACTTC. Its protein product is CASSPPLTSPGETQYF.

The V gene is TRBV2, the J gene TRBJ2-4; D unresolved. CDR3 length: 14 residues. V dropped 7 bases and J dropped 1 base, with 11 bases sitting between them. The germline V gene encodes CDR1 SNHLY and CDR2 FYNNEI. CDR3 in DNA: TGTGCCAGCAAGGTTGATCGGGCCAAAAACATTCAGTACTTC. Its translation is CASKVDRAKNIQYF.

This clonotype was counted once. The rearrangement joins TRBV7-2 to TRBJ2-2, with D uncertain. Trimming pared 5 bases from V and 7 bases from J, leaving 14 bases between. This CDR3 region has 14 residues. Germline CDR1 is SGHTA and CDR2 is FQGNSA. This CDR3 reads CASSPSWTVGELFF. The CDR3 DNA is TGTGCCAGCAGCCCCTCTTGGACGGTCGGGGAGCTGTTTTTT. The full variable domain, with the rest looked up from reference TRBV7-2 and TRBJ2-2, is GAGVSQSPSNKVTEKGKDVELRCDPISGHTALYWYRQSLGQGLEFLIYFQGNSAPDKSGLPSDRFSAERTGGSVSTLTIQRTQQEDSAVYLCASSPSWTVGELFFGEGSRLTVL.

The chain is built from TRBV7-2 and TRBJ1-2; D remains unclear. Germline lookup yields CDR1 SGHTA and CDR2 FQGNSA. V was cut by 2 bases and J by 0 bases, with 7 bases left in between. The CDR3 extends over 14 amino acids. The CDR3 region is CASSLQEANYGYTF. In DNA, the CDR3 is TGTGCCAGCAGCTTACAGGAAGCTAACTATGGCTACACCTTC.

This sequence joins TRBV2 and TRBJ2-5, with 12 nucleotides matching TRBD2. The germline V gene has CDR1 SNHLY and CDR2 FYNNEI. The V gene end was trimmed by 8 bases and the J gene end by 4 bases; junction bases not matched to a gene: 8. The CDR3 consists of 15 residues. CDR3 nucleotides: TGTGCCAGCTCCCTCGGACTAGCGGGAACAGAGACCCAGTACTTC. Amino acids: CASSLGLAGTETQYF.

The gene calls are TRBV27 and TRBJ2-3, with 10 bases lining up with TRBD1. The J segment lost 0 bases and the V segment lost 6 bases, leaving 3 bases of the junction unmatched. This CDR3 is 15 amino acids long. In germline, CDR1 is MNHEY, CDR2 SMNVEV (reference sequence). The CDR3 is CASRRQGASTDTQYF. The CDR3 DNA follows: TGTGCCAGCAGGAGACAGGGGGCTAGCACAGATACGCAGTATTTT.

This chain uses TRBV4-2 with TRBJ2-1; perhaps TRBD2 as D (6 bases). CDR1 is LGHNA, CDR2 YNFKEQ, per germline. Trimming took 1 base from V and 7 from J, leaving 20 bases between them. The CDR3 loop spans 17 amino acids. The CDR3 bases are TGTGCCAGCAGCCAAGGACGGGAAGCGTTCGGGGGAAATGAGCAGTTCTTC. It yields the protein CASSQGREAFGGNEQFF.